The rows below give T cell receptor beta chains drawn from one sample of a study of CD8 T cells in ankylosing spondylitis. Each CDR3 protein is one row after TCRdb ran MiXCR on the 5' RACE reads. This table has about 800,000 distinct CDR3 sequences, about 12% appearing once. Sequences were obtained from blood, either unsorted or a sorted T cell fraction (not recorded which). These receptors were obtained from a male donor with ankylosing spondylitis. The conserved cysteine and the conserved F or W are not part of the CDR3 here. Size is omitted from some rows. Given values are once, few, many or a class for expanded clones.

v_call	clone_size	j_call	cdr3_aa
TRBV14	few	TRBJ2-7	ASSIRGGEQY
TRBV15	few	TRBJ1-5	ATSRDEGIQPQH
TRBV6-1	few	TRBJ2-2	ASSAQGISTGELF
TRBV20-1	few	TRBJ2-1	SARSRTGSNEQF
TRBV5-5	.	TRBJ2-2	ASTQTFDRPGELF
TRBV27	few	TRBJ2-5	ASSLNRGHETQY
TRBV18	.	TRBJ2-2	ASSPPGQTNTGELF
TRBV5-6	.	TRBJ1-5	ASSLYRPENQPQH
TRBV4-3	few	TRBJ1-4	ASSQGDFLEANEKLF
TRBV23-1	.	TRBJ2-3	ASSQSLMTTTDTQY
TRBV20-1	many	TRBJ1-6	SAREAYDNSPLH
TRBV20-1	few	TRBJ2-1	SATPASGGYNEQF
TRBV20-1	many	TRBJ1-2	SAMGLGEVYGYT
TRBV20-1	many	TRBJ2-1	SAIRDRVDEQF
TRBV10-3	.	TRBJ2-7	ATDRGRDKGFEQY
TRBV7-2	many	TRBJ2-7	ASSLGPAAYEQY
TRBV20-1	many	TRBJ2-1	SAHQLAGGINEQF
TRBV12-3/TRBV12-4	few	TRBJ2-1	ASSLAGYGGEQF
TRBV7-2	.	TRBJ2-5	ASSLGPLAAQY
TRBV4-2	many	TRBJ2-7	ASSQDQGTGRYEQY
TRBV7-2	few	TRBJ2-1	ASSLWTNNEQF
TRBV20-1	.	TRBJ1-1	SAHRSNTEAF